This TCR beta chain comes out of a study of T cells in localized non-small cell lung cancer. Study-wide results and caveats: In adjacent lung appeared a median around 60 of the top 100 tumor clones. The study found T cell clonality highest in uninvolved adjacent lung, above tumor.

Profiling relied on immunoSEQ multiplex PCR, and the TCRdb table lists in-frame clones only, not all of them. The data contain about 15,000 clones, 75% to 90% of them singletons. Regarding this clone: Its matching antigen is unknown.

The CDR3 is 14 residues long. V was pared by 2 bases and J by 8 bases, with 12 bases between. Germline V gene data show CDR1 as MGHRA and CDR2 as YSYEKL. The specimen comprised peripheral blood, sampled before any cancer treatment. The sequence derives from a woman aged 40-69 years with stage I lung adenocarcinoma. The chain combines TRBV4-1 with TRBJ1-4; tentatively, D is TRBD1 (5 bases). This chain's CDR3 is CASSQWGWGEKLFF. The CDR3 bases are TGCGCCAGCAGCCAATGGGGGTGGGGCGAAAAACTGTTTTTT.